The text below deals with one T cell receptor beta chain. As yet, its antigen is unknown. Sequencing used immunoSEQ multiplex PCR; TCRdb keeps in-frame clones, though not all of them. The data hold 30,000 to 45,000 clones, with about 80% observed a single time. CDR1 and CDR2 (germline): SGHAT, FQNNGV. The CDR3 has 15 amino acids. Trimming removed 5 bases at V and 2 bases at J, with 12 bases between. Time point denoted: week 11, during vaccination. Doses comprised 300 ug of mutant IDH1 20-mer peptide each, plus topical imiquimod. The entry originates in a study of a mutant IDH1 vaccine in newly diagnosed glioma. Whole-study context: Administration of eight vaccinations to patients took place in weeks 1, 3, 5, 7, 11, 15, 19, 23. Patients got radiotherapy, temozolomide, or both beforehand, and most got both.

The chain has TRBV11-2 and TRBJ2-2; a weak D match, TRBD1 (6 bases). Source: peripheral blood mononuclear cells (PBMCs), taken from a glioma patient whose treatment included an IDH1 peptide vaccine. The sequence came from a woman aged 25-40 years with glioma. Some clones in this sample may be carry-over from other donors' samples. CDR3 bases: TGTGCCAGCAGCCCGGCAGGGGACAACACCGGGGAGCTGTTTTTT. The encoded protein is CASSPAGDNTGELFF. Supplemented by reference TRBV11-2 and TRBJ2-2, the full variable domain reads EAGVAQSPRYKIIEKRQSVAFWCNPISGHATLYWYQQILGQGPKLLIQFQNNGVVDDSQLPKDRFSAERLKGVDSTLKIQPAKLEDSAVYLCASSPAGDNTGELFFGEGSRLTVL.